Listed below are T cell receptor beta chains from one sample, sequenced in a study of control samples from healthy donors and cancer patients. Only in-frame clones appear in the TCRdb table, and some are missing; sequencing was by immunoSEQ multiplex PCR. The sample lists about 180,000 clones, around 90% occurring once. The material sequenced was blood. The receptors originated from a woman in her fifties or sixties in good health. CDR3s include the opening cysteine and the closing phenylalanine or tryptophan. D genes are given only for firm matches. Part of the rows lack a size; the others show once, few, many or a class for expanded clones.

j_gene: TRBJ1-2
abundance: once
v_gene: TRBV4-2
d_gene: -
CDR3nt: TGTGCCAGCAGCCAATCAGACCACGGCTACACCTTC
CDR3aa: CASSQSDHGYTF

j_gene: TRBJ2-3
abundance: once
v_gene: TRBV11-2
d_gene: -
CDR3nt: TGTGCCAGCAGCTTTCTTGGGGATACGCAGTATTTT
CDR3aa: CASSFLGDTQYF

j_gene: TRBJ2-3
abundance: -
v_gene: TRBV7-2
d_gene: -
CDR3nt: TGTGCCAGCAGCAGGGGGGCCTCAGATACGCAGTATTTT
CDR3aa: CASSRGASDTQYF

j_gene: TRBJ1-5
abundance: -
v_gene: TRBV9
d_gene: -
CDR3nt: TGTGCCAGCAGCTTCCGGGACGGTTCCAATCAGCCCCAGCATTTT
CDR3aa: CASSFRDGSNQPQHF

j_gene: TRBJ1-5
abundance: -
v_gene: TRBV6-5
d_gene: -
CDR3nt: TGTGCCAGCAGGAGGGGCGGCAATCAGCCCCAGCATTTT
CDR3aa: CASRRGGNQPQHF

j_gene: TRBJ1-1
abundance: -
v_gene: TRBV3-1/TRBV3-2
d_gene: -
CDR3nt: TGTGCCAGCAGCCAAGTTTGGGGGGGCAGGGGCGCTGAAGCTTTCTTT
CDR3aa: CASSQVWGGRGAEAFF

j_gene: TRBJ2-7
abundance: -
v_gene: TRBV5-6
d_gene: TRBD2
CDR3nt: TGTGCCAGCAGCCCCGGACTAGCGGTTTCCTACGAGCAGTACTTC
CDR3aa: CASSPGLAVSYEQYF

j_gene: TRBJ1-3
abundance: once
v_gene: TRBV19
d_gene: TRBD1
CDR3nt: TGTGCCAGTATCCGGACAGGACGATTCTCTGGAAACACCATATATTTT
CDR3aa: CASIRTGRFSGNTIYF

j_gene: TRBJ2-3
abundance: -
v_gene: TRBV7-3
d_gene: -
CDR3nt: TGTGCCAGCAGCTTGGCTAGCAATATCGCAGATACGCAGTATTTT
CDR3aa: CASSLASNIADTQYF

j_gene: TRBJ1-6
abundance: -
v_gene: TRBV3-1/TRBV3-2
d_gene: -
CDR3nt: TGTGCCAGCAGCCAATCCTCCGGGACCCTCTATAATTCACCCCTCCACTTT
CDR3aa: CASSQSSGTLYNSPLHF

j_gene: TRBJ2-3
abundance: -
v_gene: TRBV7-2
d_gene: TRBD2
CDR3nt: TGTGCCAGCAGTCGACTAGCGGGAGGGCCCGGTACGCAGTATTTT
CDR3aa: CASSRLAGGPGTQYF

j_gene: TRBJ1-3
abundance: -
v_gene: TRBV5-1
d_gene: -
CDR3nt: TGCGCCAGCAGGCAGGGGACTACTGGAAACACCATATATTTT
CDR3aa: CASRQGTTGNTIYF

j_gene: TRBJ2-7
abundance: -
v_gene: TRBV11-3
d_gene: -
CDR3nt: TGTGCCAGCAGCCGAATAGGGAACGAGCAGTACTTC
CDR3aa: CASSRIGNEQYF

j_gene: TRBJ1-2
abundance: -
v_gene: TRBV5-1
d_gene: -
CDR3nt: TGCGCCAGCAGGGAGAGCTCACTTAACTATGGCTACACCTTC
CDR3aa: CASRESSLNYGYTF

j_gene: TRBJ2-1
abundance: once
v_gene: TRBV6-5
d_gene: -
CDR3nt: TGTGCCAGCAGTTACTCGGTCAATGAGCAGTTCTTC
CDR3aa: CASSYSVNEQFF

j_gene: TRBJ1-2
abundance: -
v_gene: TRBV5-1
d_gene: -
CDR3nt: TGCGCCAGCAGCCCGACGGCAGGCCTATATGGCTACACCTTC
CDR3aa: CASSPTAGLYGYTF

j_gene: TRBJ2-5
abundance: -
v_gene: TRBV11-3
d_gene: TRBD1
CDR3nt: TGTGCCAGCAGCTCCAGGACAGGGATGGGTCGAGAGACCCAGTACTTC
CDR3aa: CASSSRTGMGRETQYF

j_gene: TRBJ2-7
abundance: -
v_gene: TRBV28
d_gene: TRBD1
CDR3nt: TGTGCCAGCAGTTATACAACCGGGACAGGGCGACTCTACGAGCAGTACTTC
CDR3aa: CASSYTTGTGRLYEQYF

j_gene: TRBJ2-3
abundance: -
v_gene: TRBV19
d_gene: TRBD2
CDR3nt: TGTGCCAGTAGTCTAGCGGGGTCGACAGATACGCAGTATTTT
CDR3aa: CASSLAGSTDTQYF

j_gene: TRBJ2-3
abundance: -
v_gene: TRBV7-9
d_gene: -
CDR3nt: TGTGCCAGCAGCGGGGGTAGGGTTGAACACACAGATACGCAGTATTTT
CDR3aa: CASSGGRVEHTDTQYF

j_gene: TRBJ1-5
abundance: once
v_gene: TRBV27
d_gene: -
CDR3nt: TGTGCCAGCAGTATCGGGGGCCAGCCCCAGCATTTT
CDR3aa: CASSIGGQPQHF

j_gene: TRBJ1-2
abundance: -
v_gene: TRBV3-1/TRBV3-2
d_gene: -
CDR3nt: TGTGCCAGCAGCCGGGGACATCTCAAGGGCTATGGCTACACCTTC
CDR3aa: CASSRGHLKGYGYTF

j_gene: TRBJ2-2
abundance: -
v_gene: TRBV19
d_gene: -
CDR3nt: TGTGCCAGTAGTATGCCAGATTTTAACACCGGGGAGCTGTTTTTT
CDR3aa: CASSMPDFNTGELFF

j_gene: TRBJ2-5
abundance: few
v_gene: TRBV27
d_gene: TRBD2
CDR3nt: TGTGCCAGCAGTCCATGGACTAGCGGGGCTCAAGAGACCCAGTACTTC
CDR3aa: CASSPWTSGAQETQYF

j_gene: TRBJ1-2
abundance: -
v_gene: TRBV28
d_gene: -
CDR3nt: TGTGCCAGCAGAACACAGGGAGACTATGGCTACACCTTC
CDR3aa: CASRTQGDYGYTF

j_gene: TRBJ2-2
abundance: -
v_gene: TRBV28
d_gene: TRBD1
CDR3nt: TGTGCCAGCAGGCGTCCCGGGACAGTAACCGGGGAGCTGTTTTTT
CDR3aa: CASRRPGTVTGELFF

j_gene: TRBJ1-2
abundance: -
v_gene: TRBV28
d_gene: -
CDR3nt: TGTGCCAGCAGTTTGTCAGCTAACTATGGCTACACCTTC
CDR3aa: CASSLSANYGYTF

j_gene: TRBJ1-2
abundance: -
v_gene: TRBV10-3
d_gene: TRBD1
CDR3nt: TGTGCCATCAGAGAAGACCGGGACAGGGTTTTGCCCGGATATGGCTACACCTTC
CDR3aa: CAIREDRDRVLPGYGYTF

j_gene: TRBJ1-1
abundance: -
v_gene: TRBV6-5
d_gene: TRBD1
CDR3nt: TGTGCCAGCGGGACAGTGAACACTGAAGCTTTCTTT
CDR3aa: CASGTVNTEAFF

j_gene: TRBJ2-7
abundance: -
v_gene: TRBV27
d_gene: -
CDR3nt: TGTGCCAGCAGTTTACTCGGCGGAGGGCGTTACGAGCAGTACTTC
CDR3aa: CASSLLGGGRYEQYF

j_gene: TRBJ2-7
abundance: -
v_gene: TRBV7-3
d_gene: -
CDR3nt: TGTGCCAGCAGCTTAGTGGGGGGCCACGAGCAGTACTTC
CDR3aa: CASSLVGGHEQYF

j_gene: TRBJ2-4
abundance: -
v_gene: TRBV5-1
d_gene: -
CDR3nt: TGCGCCAGCAGCTCCGAACAGAGGGTAGCCAAAAACATTCAGTACTTC
CDR3aa: CASSSEQRVAKNIQYF

j_gene: TRBJ1-6
abundance: -
v_gene: TRBV12-3/TRBV12-4
d_gene: -
CDR3nt: TGTGCCAGCAGTTTAGTTAATTCACCCCTCCACTTT
CDR3aa: CASSLVNSPLHF

j_gene: TRBJ2-1
abundance: once
v_gene: TRBV5-1
d_gene: TRBD1
CDR3nt: TGCGCCAGCAGCCTTAGACAGGGGGGGATCAATGAGCAGTTCTTC
CDR3aa: CASSLRQGGINEQFF

j_gene: TRBJ1-2
abundance: -
v_gene: TRBV5-6
d_gene: -
CDR3nt: TGTGCCAGCAGTCCCGACAGGAACTATGGCTACACCTTC
CDR3aa: CASSPDRNYGYTF

j_gene: TRBJ1-2
abundance: once
v_gene: TRBV28
d_gene: -
CDR3nt: TGTGCCAGCAGTTCACGGAGCTATGGCTACACCTTC
CDR3aa: CASSSRSYGYTF

j_gene: TRBJ2-3
abundance: -
v_gene: TRBV3-1/TRBV3-2
d_gene: TRBD2
CDR3nt: TGTGCCAGCAGGCCGGGACTAGCGTTCACAGATACGCAGTATTTT
CDR3aa: CASRPGLAFTDTQYF

j_gene: TRBJ1-4
abundance: once
v_gene: TRBV2
d_gene: -
CDR3nt: TGTGCCAGCAGTGAAGCGGGACGGGGCGAAAAACTGTTTTTT
CDR3aa: CASSEAGRGEKLFF

j_gene: TRBJ1-2
abundance: -
v_gene: TRBV28
d_gene: TRBD1
CDR3nt: TGTGCCAGCAGTTTATCGGGCAGGGGGCTGGGCGGCTACACCTTC
CDR3aa: CASSLSGRGLGGYTF

j_gene: TRBJ1-1
abundance: -
v_gene: TRBV5-4
d_gene: TRBD1
CDR3nt: TGTGCCAGCAGAGGGACAGCGAACACTGAAGCTTTCTTT
CDR3aa: CASRGTANTEAFF

j_gene: TRBJ1-3
abundance: -
v_gene: TRBV9
d_gene: -
CDR3nt: TGTGCCAGCAGCGTAGGGTTCCCCTTCTCTGGAAACACCATATATTTT
CDR3aa: CASSVGFPFSGNTIYF

j_gene: TRBJ1-5
abundance: -
v_gene: TRBV5-1
d_gene: -
CDR3nt: TGCGCCAGCAGCTTGGACACCGGGCGCGAACAGCCCCAGCATTTT
CDR3aa: CASSLDTGREQPQHF

j_gene: TRBJ2-7
abundance: -
v_gene: TRBV29-1
d_gene: TRBD2
CDR3nt: TGCAGCGTTGAGGTACTAGCGGGAGCGGAGCAGTACTTC
CDR3aa: CSVEVLAGAEQYF

j_gene: TRBJ2-4
abundance: -
v_gene: TRBV25-1
d_gene: TRBD1
CDR3nt: TGTGCCAGCAGACCCGACCCGGGACAGGGGGCGAAAAACATTCAGTACTTC
CDR3aa: CASRPDPGQGAKNIQYF

j_gene: TRBJ2-1
abundance: -
v_gene: TRBV28
d_gene: -
CDR3nt: TGTGCCAGCAGCCCAACCCGGGGGAGCTCCTACAATGAGCAGTTCTTC
CDR3aa: CASSPTRGSSYNEQFF

j_gene: TRBJ2-7
abundance: -
v_gene: TRBV7-2
d_gene: TRBD1
CDR3nt: TGTGCCAGCAGCTTAGTTTTCGGGACAGGGAGCTCCGAGCAGTACTTC
CDR3aa: CASSLVFGTGSSEQYF